This TCR beta chain was captured by sequencing in a study of T cells in Graves' hyperthyroidism and ophthalmopathy. Study-level points and caveats: Separation of ophthalmopathy from stable hyperthyroidism was achieved by a 13 V-J model.

The V gene end was trimmed by 3 bases and the J gene end by 6 bases; junction bases not matched to a gene: 5. CDR3 length: 15 amino acids. The V gene's germline CDR1 is MNHEY and CDR2 SVGEGT. TCR beta CDR3 regions were amplified from RNA. An initial round of RT-PCR targeting the TCR CDR3 relied on the HTBI primer set. Each CDR3 protein is one row after TCRdb ran MiXCR on the multiplex PCR reads. The data contain about 640,000 distinct CDR3 sequences, around 20% of them singletons. There are a few counts of this clonotype. Its antigen is not known. Under 3 months was the duration of disease in ophthalmopathy patients, who also had a Clinical Activity Score of at least 3 and a NOSPECS grade of at least 4.

This receptor was taken from a man aged 25 to 40 with Graves' ophthalmopathy. Material for sequencing was blood. This chain joins TRBV6-2 or TRBV6-3 and TRBJ2-1; 10 nucleotides line up with TRBD2. The CDR3 protein is CASSYPSGSSNEQFF. The DNA of the CDR3 is TGTGCCAGCAGTTATCCTAGCGGGAGTTCCAATGAGCAGTTCTTC.